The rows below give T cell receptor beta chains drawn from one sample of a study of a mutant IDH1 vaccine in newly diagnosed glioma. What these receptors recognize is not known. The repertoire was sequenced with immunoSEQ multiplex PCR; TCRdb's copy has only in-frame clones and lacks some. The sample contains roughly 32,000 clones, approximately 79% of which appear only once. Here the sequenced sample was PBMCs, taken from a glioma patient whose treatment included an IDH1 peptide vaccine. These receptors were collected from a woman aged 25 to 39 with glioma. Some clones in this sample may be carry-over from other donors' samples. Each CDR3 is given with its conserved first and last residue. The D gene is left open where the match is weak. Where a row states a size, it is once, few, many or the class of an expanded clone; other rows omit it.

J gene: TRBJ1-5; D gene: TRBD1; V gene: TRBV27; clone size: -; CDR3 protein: CASSPQDRGSNQPQHF; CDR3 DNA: TGTGCCAGCAGTCCCCAGGACAGGGGTAGCAATCAGCCCCAGCATTTT
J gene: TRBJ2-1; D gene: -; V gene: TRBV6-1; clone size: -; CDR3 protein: CASSVRSTGTYNEQFF; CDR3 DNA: TGTGCCAGCAGTGTCCGCTCTACAGGGACCTACAATGAGCAGTTCTTC
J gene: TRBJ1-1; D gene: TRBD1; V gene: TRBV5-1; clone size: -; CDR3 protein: CASSLTGETEAFF; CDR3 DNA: TGCGCCAGCAGCTTAACAGGGGAGACTGAAGCTTTCTTT
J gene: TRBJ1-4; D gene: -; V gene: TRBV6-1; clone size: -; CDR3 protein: CASRREGRGNEKLFF; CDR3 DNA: TGTGCCAGCAGAAGGGAGGGGAGGGGTAATGAAAAACTGTTTTTT
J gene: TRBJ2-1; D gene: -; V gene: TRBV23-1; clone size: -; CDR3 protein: CANSMRHRKSSYNEQFF; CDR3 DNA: TGCGCCAACTCGATGAGACACAGGAAAAGCTCCTACAATGAGCAGTTCTTC
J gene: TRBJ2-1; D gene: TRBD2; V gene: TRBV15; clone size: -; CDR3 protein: CATSRTSVRVGNEQFF; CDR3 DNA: TGTGCCACCTCCAGGACTAGCGTGAGGGTGGGGAATGAGCAGTTCTTC
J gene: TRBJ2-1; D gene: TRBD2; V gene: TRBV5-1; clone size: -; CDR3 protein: CASSLTSGPNKQFF; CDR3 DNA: TGCGCCAGCAGCTTGACTAGCGGGCCCAATAAGCAGTTCTTC
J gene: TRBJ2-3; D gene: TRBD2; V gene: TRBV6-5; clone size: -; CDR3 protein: CASRGLGTNAQYF; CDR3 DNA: TGTGCCAGCAGGGGACTAGGAACGAACGCGCAGTATTTT
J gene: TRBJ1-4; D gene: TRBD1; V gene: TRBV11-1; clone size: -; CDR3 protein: CASSPGQATTNEKLFF; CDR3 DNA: TGTGCCAGCAGCCCCGGACAGGCGACAACTAATGAAAAACTGTTTTTT
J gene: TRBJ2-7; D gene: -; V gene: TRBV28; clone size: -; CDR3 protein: CASSLIAAHEQYF; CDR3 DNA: TGTGCCAGCAGTTTAATAGCGGCACACGAGCAGTACTTC
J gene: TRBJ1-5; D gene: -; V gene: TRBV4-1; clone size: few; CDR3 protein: CASSLGGGNQPQHF; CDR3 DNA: TGCGCCAGCAGCCTTGGGGGGGGGAATCAGCCCCAGCATTTT
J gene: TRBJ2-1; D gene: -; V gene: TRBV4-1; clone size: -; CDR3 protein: CASSLGNEQFF; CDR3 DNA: TGCGCCAGCAGCCTAGGGAATGAGCAGTTCTTC
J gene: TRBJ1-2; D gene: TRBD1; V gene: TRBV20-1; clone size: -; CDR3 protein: CSATGVYGYTF; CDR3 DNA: TGCAGTGCCACAGGGGTGTATGGCTACACCTTC
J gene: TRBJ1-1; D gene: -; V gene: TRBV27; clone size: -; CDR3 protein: CASSLGTYTEAFF; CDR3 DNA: TGTGCCAGCAGTTTAGGGACCTACACTGAAGCTTTCTTT
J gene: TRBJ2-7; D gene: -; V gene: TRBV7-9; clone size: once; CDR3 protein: CASSGRTDTLEQYF; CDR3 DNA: TGTGCCAGCAGCGGAAGGACCGACACTTTAGAGCAGTACTTC
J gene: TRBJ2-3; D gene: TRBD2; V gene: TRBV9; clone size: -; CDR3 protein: CASSVGMSGGSTDTQYF; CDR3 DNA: TGTGCCAGCAGCGTAGGGATGTCGGGAGGGTCCACAGATACGCAGTATTTT
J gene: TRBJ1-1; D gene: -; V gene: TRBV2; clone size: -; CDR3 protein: CASLLTSAAFF; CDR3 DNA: TGTGCCAGCCTACTTACCAGCGCCGCTTTCTTT
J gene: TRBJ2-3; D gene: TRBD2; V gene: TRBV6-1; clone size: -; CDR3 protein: CASSAAGGGHTDTQYF; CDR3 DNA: TGTGCCAGCAGTGCTGCCGGGGGGGGTCACACAGATACGCAGTATTTT
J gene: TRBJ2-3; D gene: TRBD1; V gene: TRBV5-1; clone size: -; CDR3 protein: CASSLDFWDRVADTQYF; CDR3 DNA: TGCGCCAGCAGCTTGGATTTTTGGGACAGGGTCGCGGATACGCAGTATTTT
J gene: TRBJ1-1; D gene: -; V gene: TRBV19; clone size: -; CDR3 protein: CASSRRSSYTEAFF; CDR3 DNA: TGTGCCAGTAGTAGGCGGTCCAGCTACACTGAAGCTTTCTTT
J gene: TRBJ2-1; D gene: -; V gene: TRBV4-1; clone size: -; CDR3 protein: CASSQERLGANEQFF; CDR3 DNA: TGCGCCAGCAGCCAAGAGAGGTTGGGGGCAAATGAGCAGTTCTTC
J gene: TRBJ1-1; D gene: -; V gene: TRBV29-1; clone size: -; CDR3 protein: CSVEGENTEAFF; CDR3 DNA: TGCAGCGTTGAAGGGGAGAACACTGAAGCTTTCTTT
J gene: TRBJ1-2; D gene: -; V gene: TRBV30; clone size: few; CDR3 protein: CAWSVRDNEGTF; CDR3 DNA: TGTGCCTGGAGTGTAAGGGACAATGAGGGGACCTTC
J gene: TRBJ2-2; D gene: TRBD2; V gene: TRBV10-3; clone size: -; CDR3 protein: CAISESLAGLRELFF; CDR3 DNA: TGTGCCATCAGTGAGTCACTAGCGGGATTAAGGGAGCTGTTTTTT
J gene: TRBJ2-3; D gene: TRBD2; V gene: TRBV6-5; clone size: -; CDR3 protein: CASMAGGPNTDTQYF; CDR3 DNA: TGTGCCAGCATGGCGGGAGGGCCGAACACAGATACGCAGTATTTT
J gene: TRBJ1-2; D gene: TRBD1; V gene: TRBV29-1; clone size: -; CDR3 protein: CSAQGGVYGYTF; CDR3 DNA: TGCAGCGCCCAGGGGGGGGTCTATGGCTACACCTTC
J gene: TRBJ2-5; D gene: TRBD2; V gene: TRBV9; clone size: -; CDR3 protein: CASSPRGSGKVRETQYF; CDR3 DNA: TGTGCCAGCAGCCCTCGCGGTAGCGGGAAGGTGCGGGAGACCCAGTACTTC
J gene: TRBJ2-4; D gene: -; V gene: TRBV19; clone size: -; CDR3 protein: CASTPPRGSAKNIQYF; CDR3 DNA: TGTGCCAGTACCCCACCCCGGGGGTCGGCCAAAAACATTCAGTACTTC
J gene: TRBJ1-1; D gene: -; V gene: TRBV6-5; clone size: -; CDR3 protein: CASSYGQASNTEAFF; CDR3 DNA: TGTGCCAGCAGTTACGGGCAGGCTTCGAACACTGAAGCTTTCTTT
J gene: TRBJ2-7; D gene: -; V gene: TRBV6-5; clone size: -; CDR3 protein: CASSYARAFDEQYF; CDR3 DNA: TGTGCCAGCAGTTACGCCAGGGCGTTCGACGAGCAGTACTTC
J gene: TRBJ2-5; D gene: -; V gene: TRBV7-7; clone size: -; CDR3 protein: CASSTDSLAETQYF; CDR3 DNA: TGTGCTAGCAGCACGGACAGCCTGGCGGAGACCCAGTACTTC
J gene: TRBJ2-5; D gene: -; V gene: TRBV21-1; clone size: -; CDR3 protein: CASSNGGRGAETQYF; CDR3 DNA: TGTGCCAGCAGCAATGGAGGGCGCGGGGCAGAGACCCAGTACTTC
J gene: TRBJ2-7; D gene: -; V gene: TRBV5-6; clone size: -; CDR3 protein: CASSFKRSSYEQYF; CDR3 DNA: TGTGCCAGCAGCTTTAAGCGTAGCTCCTACGAGCAGTACTTC
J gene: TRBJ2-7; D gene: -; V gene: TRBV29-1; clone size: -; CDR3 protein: CSSADSSYEQYF; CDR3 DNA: TGCAGCTCGGCGGATAGCTCCTACGAGCAGTACTTC
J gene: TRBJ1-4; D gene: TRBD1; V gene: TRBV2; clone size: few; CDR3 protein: CASSGTGLSNEKLFF; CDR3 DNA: TGTGCCAGCAGCGGGACAGGGCTTTCTAATGAAAAACTGTTTTTT
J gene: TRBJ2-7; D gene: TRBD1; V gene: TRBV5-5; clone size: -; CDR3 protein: CASSFSFGTGGSYEQYF; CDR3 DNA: TGTGCCAGCAGCTTTTCTTTTGGGACAGGGGGCTCCTACGAGCAGTACTTC
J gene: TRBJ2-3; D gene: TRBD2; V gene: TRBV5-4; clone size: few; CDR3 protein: CASSPAGGRGDTQYF; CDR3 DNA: TGTGCCAGCAGTCCCGCGGGGGGGCGGGGAGATACGCAGTATTTT
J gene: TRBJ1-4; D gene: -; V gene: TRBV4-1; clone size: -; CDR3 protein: CASSHRTRNEKLFF; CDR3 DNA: TGCGCCAGCAGCCATAGGACACGCAATGAAAAACTGTTTTTT
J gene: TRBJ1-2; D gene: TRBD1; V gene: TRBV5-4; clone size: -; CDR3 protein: CASSLDTGDYGYTF; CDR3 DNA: TGTGCCAGCAGCTTGGATACAGGGGACTATGGCTACACCTTC
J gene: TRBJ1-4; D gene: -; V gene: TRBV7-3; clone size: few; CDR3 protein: CAGPPSAIEKLFF; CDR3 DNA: TGTGCCGGACCCCCTTCCGCCATCGAAAAACTGTTTTTT
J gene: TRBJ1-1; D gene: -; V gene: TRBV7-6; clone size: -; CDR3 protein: CASSAGQMNTEAFF; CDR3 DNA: TGTGCCAGCAGCGCCGGTCAGATGAACACTGAAGCTTTCTTT
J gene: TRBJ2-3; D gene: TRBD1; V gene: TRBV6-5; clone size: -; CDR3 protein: CASGDGTGVADTQYF; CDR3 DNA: TGTGCCAGCGGAGACGGGACAGGGGTCGCAGATACGCAGTATTTT
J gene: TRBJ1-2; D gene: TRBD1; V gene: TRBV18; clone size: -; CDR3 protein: CASSPSDRVGGYTF; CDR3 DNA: TGTGCCAGCTCACCCTCCGACAGGGTCGGTGGCTACACCTTC
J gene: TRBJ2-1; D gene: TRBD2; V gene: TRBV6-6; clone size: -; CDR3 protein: CASRVLAGEDNEQFF; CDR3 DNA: TGTGCCAGCAGAGTACTAGCGGGAGAAGACAATGAGCAGTTCTTC